Detailed here is one T cell receptor (beta chain). Its antigen is as yet unknown. The sample belongs to a study of shared clonotypes between healthy human individuals. Study-wide findings and caveats: Rarefaction demonstrated incomplete sorted-subset sequencing despite large depth. Generation of non-shared clonotypes was less probable than generation of clonotypes shared by all four donors.

The V gene's germline CDR1 is SNHLY and CDR2 FYNNEI. The length of the CDR3 is 16 residues. Trimming pared 4 bases from V and 8 bases from J, leaving 21 bases between. Profiled with immunoSEQ multiplex PCR; TCRdb holds only in-frame clones, not every one. The repertoire includes around 700,000 clones, around 72% of them detected once, and over 1.5% sits in the top ten. This receptor was identified in a woman between 25 and 40 years old in good health. Input material: memory CD4+ T cells sorted from blood. Stated subset: CD45RA-negative fraction. This chain links TRBV2 with TRBJ2-4; TRBD1 might be the D (6 bases). The CDR3, as DNA: TGTGCCAGCAGTGCCCTATTGACAGGATCAGGGCACATTCAGTACTTC. Its protein is CASSALLTGSGHIQYF.